One T cell receptor (beta chain) is described in this entry. Its antigen is currently unknown. With 6 bases removed from V and 0 bases from J, the gap between germline ends came to 13 bases. This CDR3 spans 15 amino acids. Germline V CDR1 and CDR2: MNHNY, SVGAGI (reference sequence). The sample originates from a study of chemoradiotherapy in HPV16-positive cancers. Sequenced by immunoSEQ multiplex PCR; TCRdb stores in-frame clones only, minus some. This sample has some 5,000 clones, with just under 95% found just once. Findings of the study overall: Candidate HPV-specific clones and E7-related TCR motifs grew in tumor during treatment. Functional assays defining HPV-specific T cells used only a couple of HPV16-positive patients.

The TCR sequence derives from a human donor with HPV-associated anogenital cancer. Collection took place from a patient who underwent chemoradiotherapy. This sequence joins TRBV6-6 and TRBJ2-3; TRBD2 is a possible D gene (5 bases). CDR3 amino acids: CASRFLGSSTDTQYF. As DNA, the CDR3 is TGTGCCAGCAGGTTTCTAGGGAGCAGCACAGATACGCAGTATTTT.